Following are 21 T cell receptor beta chains from one sample sequenced in a study of radiotherapy plus CTLA-4 blockade in lung cancer. TCRdb's copy holds only in-frame clones and misses some; the assay was immunoSEQ multiplex PCR. The table lists tens of thousands of clones, around 81% of them singletons. Material: peripheral blood, obtained from a patient treated with radiotherapy plus ipilimumab. Source of these receptors: a human donor with non-small cell lung cancer whose response to radiotherapy plus ipilimumab could not be evaluated. Some clones in this sample may be carry-over from other donors' samples.

The chain couples TRBV6-1 to TRBJ1-5; D remains unclear. Per germline, CDR1 MNHNS and CDR2 SASEGT. V lost 6 bases and J lost 0, with 12 bases in between. The CDR3 extends over 15 amino acids. CDR3 sequence: CASRPRRYSNQPQHF. The CDR3, as DNA: TGTGCCAGCAGGCCCCGGCGGTATAGCAATCAGCCCCAGCATTTT.

The chain links TRBV9 to TRBJ2-3, with D possibly being TRBD2 (6 bases). The CDR3 runs 16 residues. Trimming removed 4 bases at V and 1 base at J, with 16 bases between. Germline V lookup: CDR1 SGDLS, CDR2 YYNGEE. For the CDR3, the DNA is TGTGCCAGCAGCCCCCGGTTAGCGGACCGCACAGATACGCAGTATTTT. Encoded protein: CASSPRLADRTDTQYF.

The rearrangement links TRBV6-1 to TRBJ2-7; TRBD1 matches 9 bases. CDR1 is MNHNS, CDR2 SASEGT, per germline. This CDR3 comprises 14 residues. The trim removed 7 bases at V and 2 bases at J, leaving 6 bases unmatched. The CDR3 is CASNRQGVAYEQYF. The CDR3 DNA sequence: TGTGCCAGCAATAGACAGGGGGTGGCCTACGAGCAGTACTTC.

V usage is TRBV6-4 and J usage is TRBJ2-1, with D possibly TRBD2 on 6 matching bases. V lost 7 bases to trimming and J lost 0 bases, with 16 bases between them. The CDR3 is made up of 16 amino acids. CDR1 is MRHNA, CDR2 SNTAGT, per germline. The chain's CDR3 is CASTPSSASSYNEQFF. The CDR3 DNA sequence: TGTGCCAGCACACCCTCTAGCGCCAGCTCCTACAATGAGCAGTTCTTC.

This clone was found once. J is TRBJ2-3 and V is TRBV27; 11 nucleotides match TRBD1. J was trimmed by 4 bases and V by 4 bases; bases with no gene match: 10. The CDR3 covers 17 residues. CDR1 is MNHEY and CDR2 is SMNVEV in the germline V gene (reference sequence). Here the CDR3 reads CASSSRRGQGAADTQYF. CDR3 nucleotides: TGTGCCAGCAGTTCCCGGCGCGGACAGGGGGCTGCAGATACGCAGTATTTT.

The V and J genes are TRBV15 and TRBJ2-1; D remains ambiguous. Germline V lookup: CDR1 LNHNV, CDR2 YYDKDF (reference sequence). There are 13 residues in the CDR3. Trimming cost V 5 bases and J 3 bases, with 8 bases left between them. The CDR3 DNA sequence: TGTGCCACCAGCTCTGGGCGCTACAATGAGCAGTTCTTC. It encodes CATSSGRYNEQFF. Complete variable domain (other parts from reference TRBV15 and TRBJ2-1): DAMVIQNPRYQVTQFGKPVTLSCSQTLNHNVMYWYQQKSSQAPKLLFHYYDKDFNNEADTPDNFQSRRPNTSFCFLDIRSPGLGDTAMYLCATSSGRYNEQFFGPGTRLTVL.

The chain carries TRBV28 and TRBJ2-5; D is perhaps TRBD1 (5 bases). CDR3 length equals 14 residues. V shed 5 bases and J shed 2 bases, with 12 bases lying between them. Germline values: CDR1 MDHEN, CDR2 SYDVKM. In DNA form, the CDR3 reads TGTGCCAGCAGTCCCTGGTCAGGGCAAGAGACCCAGTACTTC. Its translation is CASSPWSGQETQYF.

The J gene is TRBJ2-3, the V gene TRBV28, with TRBD2 matching over 14 bases. The CDR3 length is 17 residues. V dropped 4 bases and J dropped 2; count of bases not matched to a gene: 5. Germline V CDR1 and CDR2: MDHEN, SYDVKM. CDR3 loop: CASSSGTSGGTTDTQYF. CDR3 sequence (DNA): TGTGCCAGCAGTTCCGGGACTAGCGGGGGAACCACAGATACGCAGTATTTT.

The chain has TRBV5-6 and TRBJ2-3; TRBD2 aligns across 7 bases. The length of the CDR3 is 14 residues. Unmatched junction bases numbered 3, after V lost 0 bases and J lost 5 bases. Per the germline V gene, CDR1 is SGHDT and CDR2 is YYEEEE. In nucleotides, the CDR3 is TGTGCCAGCAGCTTGGGGGGGAGGGGAGATACGCAGTATTTT. It encodes CASSLGGRGDTQYF.

This clone has just a few counts. The chain uses TRBV5-5 and TRBJ2-7, with TRBD2 matching over 9 bases. J gave up 6 bases and V 4 bases, and 14 bases lay outside the gene matches. The CDR3 covers 16 residues. Germline-derived CDR1 and CDR2 are SGHKS and YYEKEE (reference sequence). CDR3 nucleotide sequence: TGTGCCAGCAGCCCGCCAGCGGGGGGCACATCGGGCGAGCAGTACTTC. Protein: CASSPPAGGTSGEQYF.

The chain has TRBV19 and TRBJ2-7; 7 bases are a match to TRBD1. CDR1 is LNHDA and CDR2 is SQIVND in the germline V gene (reference sequence). The CDR3 extends over 14 amino acids. V trimming: 6 bases; J trimming: 2 bases; junction bases outside the gene matches: 7. In DNA form, the CDR3 reads TGTGCCAGTAGGAGGGGGCCAAACACCTACGAGCAGTACTTC. It yields the protein CASRRGPNTYEQYF.

This clone was detected a few times. The chain has TRBV10-3 and TRBJ1-5, with a tentative D call TRBD1 (6 bases). Trimming took off 6 bases at V and 5 bases at J, with 14 bases between the two ends. The germline V gene has CDR1 ENHRY and CDR2 SYGVKD. The CDR3 is 14 amino acids. CDR3 in amino acids: CAIRGDNTDQPQHF. CDR3 coding DNA: TGTGCCATCAGAGGGGACAACACAGATCAGCCCCAGCATTTT.

The V call is TRBV29-1, the J call TRBJ2-5, with D possibly TRBD2 on 7 matching bases. V shed 5 bases and J shed 5 bases, with 15 bases lying between them. The CDR3 runs to 13 residues. From germline, CDR1 is SQVTM and CDR2 ANQGSEA. The chain's CDR3 is CSVRGGGRETQYF. DNA of the CDR3: TGCAGCGTTCGGGGCGGGGGCCGGGAGACCCAGTACTTC.

The chain joins TRBV4-1 to TRBJ2-1; possible D gene TRBD2, 5 bases. Germline loops: CDR1 MGHRA, CDR2 YSYEKL. CDR3 length: 15 amino acids. V lost 3 bases and J lost 5, with 14 bases in between. The CDR3 nucleotides read TGCGCCAGCAGCCATTCCTCCGGGGTAAACAATGAGCAGTTCTTC. This sequence encodes CASSHSSGVNNEQFF.

J is TRBJ1-3 and V is TRBV5-8; a weak D match, TRBD1 (5 bases). The germline V and J ends were trimmed by 3 bases and 0 bases, with 10 bases remaining between them. The CDR3 sequence is 15 residues long. The germline CDR1 and CDR2 sequences are SGHTS and YDEGEE. Here the CDR3 reads CASSSGKYSGNTIYF. The CDR3 DNA reads as TGTGCCAGCAGCTCAGGGAAATACTCTGGAAACACCATATATTTT.

The rearrangement uses TRBV2 and TRBJ2-3, with unresolved D. V dropped 7 bases and J dropped 3 bases, with 17 bases sitting between them. Germline V gene lookup returns CDR1 SNHLY and CDR2 FYNNEI. There are 15 residues in the CDR3. The CDR3 spells CASTIEAVRTDTQYF. The CDR3 nucleotides are TGTGCCAGCACTATAGAGGCAGTGAGGACAGATACGCAGTATTTT.

The CDR3 reads CASLGREKSEAFF. The CDR3 DNA is TGTGCCAGCCTCGGACGGGAAAAAAGTGAAGCTTTCTTT. V usage is TRBV2 and J usage is TRBJ1-1; D gene unclear. V shed 8 bases and J shed 7 bases, with 17 bases lying between them. The CDR3 extends over 13 amino acids. The germline gives CDR1 SNHLY, CDR2 FYNNEI.

This chain links TRBV15 with TRBJ2-5; D is perhaps TRBD1 (5 bases). The CDR3 loop spans 13 amino acids. The V gene lost 3 bases and the J gene lost 3 bases, with 8 bases spanning the gap. Looked up from germline, CDR1 is LNHNV and CDR2 is YYDKDF (reference sequence). The chain's CDR3 is CATSSQGEETQYF. The CDR3 DNA sequence: TGTGCCACCAGCAGCCAAGGGGAAGAGACCCAGTACTTC.

A single count supports this clone. The V and J genes are TRBV28 and TRBJ2-7; TRBD1 agrees at 8 bases. V was clipped by 5 bases and J by 4 bases; unmatched bases: 7. The CDR3 consists of 14 residues. In germline, CDR1 is MDHEN, CDR2 SYDVKM. As DNA, the CDR3 is TGTGCCAGCAGTCCCCGGACAGGGAGGTACGAGCAGTACTTC. Residues: CASSPRTGRYEQYF.

The chain is built from TRBV25-1 and TRBJ1-2; D is possibly TRBD1 (5 bases). Germline assignment: CDR1 MGHDK and CDR2 SYGVNS. This CDR3 comprises 13 residues. V shed 2 bases and J shed 3 bases, with 7 bases lying between them. The CDR3 sequence is CASSEQGDYGYTF. In nucleotides, the CDR3 is TGTGCCAGCAGTGAACAGGGTGACTATGGCTACACCTTC.

The CDR3 spells CAWSVPRSENTDTQYF. CDR3 nucleotides: TGTGCCTGGAGTGTTCCCCGGTCCGAGAACACAGATACGCAGTATTTT. The gene calls are TRBV30 and TRBJ2-3; D ambiguous. Trimming stripped 0 bases from V and 2 bases from J, with 15 bases between. The V gene's germline CDR1 is GTSNPN and CDR2 SVGIG (reference sequence). The CDR3 is made up of 16 amino acids.